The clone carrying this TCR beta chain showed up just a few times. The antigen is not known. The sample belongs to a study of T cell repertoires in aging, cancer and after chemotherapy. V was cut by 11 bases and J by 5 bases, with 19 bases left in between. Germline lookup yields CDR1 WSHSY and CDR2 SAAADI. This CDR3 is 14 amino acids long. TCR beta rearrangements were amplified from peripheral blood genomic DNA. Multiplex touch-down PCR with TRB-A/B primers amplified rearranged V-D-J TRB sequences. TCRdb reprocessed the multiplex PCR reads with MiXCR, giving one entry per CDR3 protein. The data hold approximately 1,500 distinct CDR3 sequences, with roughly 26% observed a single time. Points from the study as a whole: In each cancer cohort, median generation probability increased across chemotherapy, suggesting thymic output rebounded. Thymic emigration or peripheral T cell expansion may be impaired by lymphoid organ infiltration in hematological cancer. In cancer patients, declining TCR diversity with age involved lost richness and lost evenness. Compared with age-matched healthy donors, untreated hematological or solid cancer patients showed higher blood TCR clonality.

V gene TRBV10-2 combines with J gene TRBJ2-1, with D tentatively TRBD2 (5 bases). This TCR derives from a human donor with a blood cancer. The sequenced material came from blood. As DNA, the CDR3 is TGCGCCGTACGGCGGGCTAGTTCCCACAATGAGCAGTTCTTC. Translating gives CAVRRASSHNEQFF.